This T cell receptor (beta chain) was observed in a study of T-cell memory formation after mild COVID-19. On the study more broadly: TCR clusters were mostly donor specific.

This clonotype was seen more than once but under ten times. With 0 bases clipped from V and 1 base from J, the junction kept 5 bases outside the gene matches. CDR3 length equals 16 residues. The germline gives CDR1 SGHVS, CDR2 FQNEAQ. TCRdb reprocessed the 5' RACE reads via MiXCR and lists one record per CDR3 protein. Of around 190,000 distinct CDR3 sequences in the sample, roughly 18% were seen once. This chain uses TRBV7-8 with TRBJ2-7, with 8 bases that match TRBD1. The clonotype comes from a man aged 18-30 years who had mild COVID-19 (a few samples of this study predate the infection). Cell type and time point are not known. The sequencing input was PBMCs or a T cell subset sorted from them (not recorded which). The CDR3 loop is CASSLALRTGSYEQYF. DNA for the CDR3: TGTGCCAGCAGCTTAGCGCTTCGGACAGGGTCCTACGAGCAGTACTTC. The full variable domain, completed using reference TRBV7-8 and TRBJ2-7, is GAGVSQSPRYKVAKRGQDVALRCDPISGHVSLFWYQQALGQGPEFLTYFQNEAQLDKSGLPSDRFFAERPEGSVSTLKIQRTQQEDSAVYLCASSLALRTGSYEQYFGPGTRLTVT.